The 12 T cell receptor beta chains given below trace back to one sample, sequenced in a study of blood T cell repertoires in COVID-19. Profiling relied on immunoSEQ multiplex PCR, and the TCRdb table lists in-frame clones only, not all of them. The sample has hundreds of thousands of clones, about 88% seen once. Sequenced material: peripheral blood. The receptors derive from a woman aged 35 to 49 who had recovered from COVID-19.

J is TRBJ2-2 and V is TRBV7-9; tentatively, D is TRBD2 (5 bases). V lost 5 bases and J lost 7, with 17 bases in between. CDR1 and CDR2 from the germline V gene are SEHNR and FQNEAQ (reference sequence). The CDR3 runs to 15 residues. The CDR3: CASSPGLARGGELFF. In DNA form, the CDR3 reads TGTGCCAGCAGCCCCGGACTGGCCCGGGGCGGGGAGCTGTTTTTT. The variable domain in full, completed from reference TRBV7-9 and TRBJ2-2, reads DTGVSQNPRHKITKRGQNVTFRCDPISEHNRLYWYRQTLGQGPEFLTYFQNEAQLEKSRLLSDRFSAERPKGSFSTLEIQRTEQGDSAMYLCASSPGLARGGELFFGEGSRLTVL.

J is TRBJ2-3 and V is TRBV28, with D possibly matching TRBD2 (5 bases). Germline CDR1 is MDHEN and CDR2 is SYDVKM. The CDR3 is 13 amino acids. V was clipped by 3 bases and J by 8 bases, with 12 bases between them. This CDR3 reads CASSLVTRGTQYF. In DNA, the CDR3 is TGTGCCAGCAGTTTGGTAACTCGGGGTACGCAGTATTTT.

The chain is built from TRBV5-1 and TRBJ2-1; D gene ambiguous. The CDR3 contains 15 residues. CDR1 and CDR2 (germline): SGHRS, YFSETQ. V lost 4 bases to trimming and J lost 0 bases, with 11 bases between them. The CDR3 protein is CASSAASGSYNEQFF. As DNA, the CDR3 is TGCGCCAGCAGCGCCGCCTCCGGCTCCTACAATGAGCAGTTCTTC.

V is TRBV5-4 and J is TRBJ2-5; TRBD2 agrees at 11 bases. Looked up from germline, CDR1 is SGHNT and CDR2 is YYREEE (reference sequence). V was pared by 4 bases and J by 4 bases, with 12 bases of the junction left unmatched. The CDR3 spans 17 residues. This chain's CDR3 is CASSPGTSGERLETQYF. CDR3 sequence (DNA): TGTGCCAGCAGCCCCGGGACTAGCGGCGAACGGTTAGAGACCCAGTACTTC.

V and J are TRBV4-3 and TRBJ1-1; 11 nucleotides line up with TRBD1. Unmatched junction bases numbered 4, after V lost 4 bases and J lost 6 bases. The CDR3 length is 14 residues. Germline CDR1 is LGHNA and CDR2 is YSLEER. CDR3 nucleotide sequence: TGCGCCAGCAGCCTCCGGGACAGGGGGGCTGAAGCTTTCTTT. It specifies CASSLRDRGAEAFF.

The chain carries TRBV3-1 (or the pseudogene TRBV3-2) and TRBJ2-7; TRBD2 matches 10 bases. The CDR3 is made up of 15 amino acids. With V trimmed by 4 bases and J by 4 bases, 7 bases remained unmatched. Germline CDR1 is LGHDT and CDR2 is YNNKEL (reference sequence). The CDR3 bases are TGTGCCAGCAGCCCACGGACTAGCGGAGAATACGAGCAGTACGTC. The encoded protein is CASSPRTSGEYEQYV.

The rearrangement uses TRBV2 and TRBJ2-2, with 9 nucleotides matching TRBD2. The CDR3 totals 15 residues. The germline V gene encodes CDR1 SNHLY and CDR2 FYNNEI. The V segment lost 2 bases and the J segment 6 bases; nucleotides outside the gene matches: 4. This chain's CDR3 is CASSELAGTPGELFF. The CDR3 DNA is TGTGCCAGCAGTGAACTAGCGGGGACCCCCGGGGAGCTGTTTTTT.

This sequence joins TRBV19 and TRBJ1-5; TRBD1 agrees at 8 bases. The V gene end was trimmed by 3 bases and the J gene end by 4 bases; junction bases not matched to a gene: 14. The CDR3 loop spans 18 amino acids. The germline gives CDR1 LNHDA, CDR2 SQIVND (reference sequence). The CDR3 spells CASSIWGQAVRGNQPQHF. DNA for the CDR3: TGTGCCAGTAGTATTTGGGGACAGGCGGTCCGTGGTAATCAGCCCCAGCATTTT.

This rearrangement joins TRBV7-9 to TRBJ1-3, with 10 bases lining up with TRBD1. The CDR3 consists of 12 residues. Germline loops: CDR1 SEHNR, CDR2 FQNEAQ (reference sequence). The V segment lost 11 bases and the J segment 7 bases; nucleotides outside the gene matches: 5. CDR3 nucleotides: TGTGCCGTAGACAGGGGGCTGAACACCATATATTTT. Its protein is CAVDRGLNTIYF.

The V and J genes are TRBV19 and TRBJ2-7; the match to TRBD1 covers 8 bases. V lost 3 bases, J lost 2 bases, and 12 bases stayed unmatched. The CDR3 sequence is 17 residues long. The germline V gene has CDR1 LNHDA and CDR2 SQIVND (reference sequence). For the CDR3, the DNA is TGTGCCAGTAGTATGTCTCTTTGGGGACAGGTCGCCTACGAGCAGTACTTC. It is translated as CASSMSLWGQVAYEQYF.

The rearrangement joins TRBV6-5 to TRBJ2-1, with TRBD2 identical over 12 bases. Germline loops: CDR1 MNHEY, CDR2 SVGAGI. The CDR3 extends over 15 amino acids. Trimming took 10 bases from V and 7 from J; bases not matched to a gene: 11. The CDR3 loop is CAISASGRARNEQFF. As DNA, the CDR3 is TGTGCCATCTCCGCTAGCGGGAGGGCTCGGAATGAGCAGTTCTTC.

J is TRBJ2-1 and V is TRBV20-1; no firm D call. The length of the CDR3 is 14 residues. V gave up 3 bases and J gave up 3 bases, with 12 bases separating them. In germline, CDR1 is DFQATT, CDR2 SNEGSKA (reference sequence). The DNA of the CDR3 is TGCAGTGCTAGTCCCCCCTCCGGCTACAATGAGCAGTTCTTC. Its protein product is CSASPPSGYNEQFF.